One and the same sample provided the 32 T cell receptor beta chains below, sequenced in a study of blood T cell repertoires in COVID-19. Repertoires were generated with immunoSEQ multiplex PCR, while TCRdb's copy carries only in-frame clones and drops some. The table lists a few hundred thousand clones, 85% of them singletons. Sequencing input: peripheral blood. The origin of the receptors is a woman in her fifties or sixties with active or convalescent COVID-19.

In its sample, this clone was seen once. This sequence joins TRBV3-1 (or the pseudogene TRBV3-2) and TRBJ1-2; perhaps TRBD1 as D (5 bases). From germline, CDR1 is LGHDT and CDR2 YNNKEL (reference sequence). V shed 4 bases and J shed 13 bases, with 22 bases lying between them. CDR3 length: 14 residues. This chain's CDR3 is CASSPRQLGGVVTF. DNA of the CDR3: TGTGCCAGCAGCCCACGACAGTTGGGAGGGGTGGTCACCTTC.

The chain has TRBV6-5 and TRBJ1-2; D is uncertain. V lost 5 bases and J lost 4, with 8 bases in between. CDR1 is MNHEY and CDR2 is SVGAGI in the germline V gene. The CDR3 contains 12 residues. In DNA form, the CDR3 reads TGTGCCAGCAGTCCCCGGGGCTATGGCTACACCTTC. Translation gives CASSPRGYGYTF.

This chain joins TRBV18 and TRBJ2-1; 11 positions agree with TRBD2. Germline CDR1 KGHSH, CDR2 LQKENI. V was clipped by 1 base and J by 7 bases; unmatched bases: 6. There are 16 residues in the CDR3. Here the CDR3 DNA reads TGTGCCAGCTCACCACTTTGGACTAGCGGGTTTAATGAGCAGTTCTTC. It is translated as CASSPLWTSGFNEQFF. The whole variable domain, remainder taken from reference TRBV18 and TRBJ2-1, is NAGVMQNPRHLVRRRGQEARLRCSPMKGHSHVYWYRQLPEEGLKFMVYLQKENIIDESGMPKERFSAEFPKEGPSILRIQQVVRGDSAAYFCASSPLWTSGFNEQFFGPGTRLTVL.

This clone was recorded once. The chain carries TRBV3-1 (or the pseudogene TRBV3-2) and TRBJ2-3; 7 nucleotides line up with TRBD2. CDR1 and CDR2 from the germline V gene are LGHDT and YNNKEL (reference sequence). This CDR3 region has 18 residues. The trim removed 0 bases at V and 5 bases at J, leaving 14 bases unmatched. The chain's CDR3 is CASSQEVLAGVSLDTQYF. CDR3 sequence (DNA): TGTGCCAGCAGCCAAGAAGTACTGGCGGGAGTTTCTTTAGATACGCAGTATTTT.

The chain couples TRBV6-5 to TRBJ1-2, with 9 bases fitting TRBD1. V shed 6 bases, J shed 5 bases, and the junction held 4 bases outside the gene matches. Per the germline V gene, CDR1 is MNHEY and CDR2 is SVGAGI. The CDR3 is 13 amino acids. CDR3 region: CASRWDRAYGYTF. The CDR3 bases are TGTGCCAGCAGATGGGACAGGGCTTATGGCTACACCTTC.

Of note for this clone: Given a much more abundant clone one base away, this may be a read error. CDR3 nucleotide sequence: TGTGCCAGCAGCTTAGCGGGAGGGAACACAGATACGCAGTATTTT. It codes for CASSLAGGNTDTQYF. The rearrangement links TRBV7-2 to TRBJ2-3; TRBD2 agrees at 7 bases. The CDR3 runs 15 residues. Looked up from germline, CDR1 is SGHTA and CDR2 is FQGNSA. After removal of 0 bases from V and 2 bases from J, the junction contained 2 bases not matched to a gene.

This clone was detected only once. This chain uses TRBV15 with TRBJ1-1; possibly TRBD1 for D (5 bases). The germline CDR1 and CDR2 sequences are LNHNV and YYDKDF (reference sequence). The V gene lost 1 base and the J gene lost 4 bases, with 13 bases spanning the gap. This CDR3 region has 15 residues. CDR3 sequence reads: CATSRGPGSSTEAFF. The CDR3 coding sequence is TGTGCCACCAGCAGAGGCCCAGGGTCTAGCACTGAAGCTTTCTTT.

V and J are TRBV29-1 and TRBJ1-2, with TRBD1 matching over 10 bases. V lost 5 bases, J lost 4 bases, and 7 bases stayed unmatched. The CDR3 runs to 14 residues. Per the germline V gene, CDR1 is SQVTM and CDR2 is ANQGSEA. In DNA, the CDR3 is TGCAGCGTTCTGGGGACAGGGGTTGGCTATGGCTACACCTTC. Protein: CSVLGTGVGYGYTF. Using reference TRBV29-1 and TRBJ1-2 for the parts outside the CDR3, the full variable domain is SAVISQKPSRDICQRGTSLTIQCQVDSQVTMMFWYRQQPGQSLTLIATANQGSEATYESGFVIDKFPISRPNLTFSTLTVSNMSPEDSSIYLCSVLGTGVGYGYTFGSGTRLTVV.

The chain carries TRBV18 and TRBJ2-3; tentatively, D is TRBD2 (5 bases). V was cut by 6 bases and J by 0 bases, with 16 bases left in between. In germline, CDR1 is KGHSH, CDR2 LQKENI. This CDR3 has 16 residues. The CDR3 DNA follows: TGTGCCAGCTCGGCATCCGGGAAGACTAGCACAGATACGCAGTATTTT. Translating gives CASSASGKTSTDTQYF.

This clone was counted a few times. This chain connects TRBV24-1 to TRBJ2-7; D may be TRBD1 (6 bases). The CDR3 has 12 residues. Trimming stripped 9 bases from V and 2 bases from J, with 10 bases between. Germline V lookup: CDR1 KGHDR, CDR2 SFDVKD. The CDR3 region is CATGDRTYEQYF. CDR3 DNA: TGTGCCACCGGAGACAGGACCTACGAGCAGTACTTC.

The rearrangement uses TRBV6-5 and TRBJ1-6; D is perhaps TRBD1 (5 bases). V was clipped by 8 bases and J by 6 bases, with 17 bases between them. Germline V gene data show CDR1 as MNHEY and CDR2 as SVGAGI. This CDR3 comprises 15 residues. CDR3 nucleotide sequence: TGTGCCAGCTCGACGTCCGGACAAACTAATTCACCCCTCCACTTT. This codes for CASSTSGQTNSPLHF.

This clone appeared a single time. The V gene is TRBV2, the J gene TRBJ1-2; 9 bases match TRBD1. Per germline, CDR1 SNHLY and CDR2 FYNNEI. The CDR3 covers 14 residues. J was trimmed by 8 bases and V by 4 bases; bases with no gene match: 8. CDR3 bases: TGTGCCAGCAGTGGCTACAGGGGGCGCATGGGCTACACCTTC. It is translated as CASSGYRGRMGYTF.

Details on this clone: Other nucleotide sequences in the sample specify the same CDR3. This chain uses TRBV18 with TRBJ1-1; D remains ambiguous. Germline V gives CDR1 KGHSH, CDR2 LQKENI. The CDR3 covers 15 residues. Trimming removed 3 bases from V and 0 bases from J, with 11 bases in between. Here the CDR3 DNA reads TGTGCCAGCTCACCCTTGGGAGGTATGAACACTGAAGCTTTCTTT. Amino acid sequence: CASSPLGGMNTEAFF. Drawing the rest from reference TRBV18 and TRBJ1-1, the complete variable domain is NAGVMQNPRHLVRRRGQEARLRCSPMKGHSHVYWYRQLPEEGLKFMVYLQKENIIDESGMPKERFSAEFPKEGPSILRIQQVVRGDSAAYFCASSPLGGMNTEAFFGQGTRLTVV.

This chain connects TRBV1 to TRBJ2-1; TRBD1 was called by the table and not checked on the DNA. TRBV1 is shown as a pseudogene. There are 11 residues in the CDR3. DNA for the CDR3: TGCACCAGCGGGGGCGGCAATGAGCAGTTCTTC. This encodes CTSGGGNEQFF.

The chain links TRBV27 to TRBJ2-7; TRBD2 aligns across 7 bases. Unmatched junction bases numbered 5, after V lost 2 bases and J lost 1 base. The CDR3 extends over 15 amino acids. Germline V lookup: CDR1 MNHEY, CDR2 SMNVEV (reference sequence). The CDR3 nucleotides read TGTGCCAGCAGTTTAATGCTAGCGGCATCCTACGAGCAGTACTTC. Translating it yields CASSLMLAASYEQYF.

This clone was observed once. This rearrangement joins TRBV7-2 to TRBJ1-5; D is perhaps TRBD1 (5 bases). The CDR3 is made up of 15 amino acids. The germline gives CDR1 SGHTA, CDR2 FQGNSA. Trimming pared 1 base from V and 0 bases from J, leaving 7 bases between. CDR3 in amino acids: CASSLVGDSNQPQHF. The CDR3 coding sequence is TGTGCCAGCAGCTTAGTAGGGGATAGCAATCAGCCCCAGCATTTT.

This clone was observed a single time. The chain carries TRBV6-5 and TRBJ2-3; TRBD1 matches at 10 bases. Germline CDR1 is MNHEY and CDR2 is SVGAGI. V was clipped by 6 bases and J by 4 bases; unmatched bases: 7. The CDR3 totals 15 residues. The CDR3 region has the DNA TGTGCCAGCAGGCCCCGGGACAGGGGTTCAGATACGCAGTATTTT. It is translated as CASRPRDRGSDTQYF.

This rearrangement joins TRBV23-1 to TRBJ2-1; D is possibly TRBD1 (6 bases). TRBV23-1 is flagged as an ORF with uncertain function. V shed 6 bases and J shed 6 bases, with 12 bases lying between them. CDR3 length: 13 amino acids. The DNA for the CDR3 is TGCGCCAGCAGCCGGAACAGGGTCAATGAGCAGTTCTTC. The encoded protein is CASSRNRVNEQFF.

The V call is TRBV5-4, the J call TRBJ1-4; 8 nucleotides line up with TRBD1. This CDR3 region has 15 residues. CDR1 is SGHNT, CDR2 YYREEE, per germline (reference sequence). Germline trimming cut 4 bases from V and 4 bases from J; bases unmatched to any gene: 6. CDR3 sequence (DNA): TGTGCCAGCAGCCTGGACAGGGCCCATAATGAAAAACTGTTTTTT. It codes for CASSLDRAHNEKLFF. The full variable domain, completed using reference TRBV5-4 and TRBJ1-4, is ETGVTQSPTHLIKTRGQQVTLRCSSQSGHNTVSWYQQALGQGPQFIFQYYREEENGRGNFPPRFSGLQFPNYSSELNVNALELDDSALYLCASSLDRAHNEKLFFGSGTQLSVL.

V gene TRBV28 combines with J gene TRBJ2-5, with 12 bases aligning to TRBD2. J gave up 5 bases and V 6 bases, and 25 bases lay outside the gene matches. This CDR3 contains 21 residues. Germline V gene data show CDR1 as MDHEN and CDR2 as SYDVKM. The CDR3 protein is CASSHLFPRLAGVSRTETQYF. CDR3 in DNA: TGTGCCAGCAGCCATTTATTTCCCAGACTAGCGGGAGTGTCCCGTACGGAGACCCAGTACTTC.

The V and J genes are TRBV2 and TRBJ2-1; D gene ambiguous. V lost 7 bases to trimming and J lost 5 bases, with 15 bases between them. The V gene's germline CDR1 is SNHLY and CDR2 FYNNEI. CDR3 length: 14 amino acids. The CDR3 region is CASTSATRNNEQFF. The CDR3 nucleotides read TGTGCCAGCACATCCGCGACACGAAACAATGAGCAGTTCTTC.

This chain connects TRBV19 to TRBJ2-1; D ambiguous. Germline assignment: CDR1 LNHDA and CDR2 SQIVND (reference sequence). The CDR3 runs to 15 residues. V was pared by 4 bases and J by 4 bases, with 14 bases between. The DNA of the CDR3 is TGTGCCAGTAGTAGCCTCCGGTTACGGTACAATGAGCAGTTCTTC. Its translation is CASSSLRLRYNEQFF. Variable domain in full (rest from reference TRBV19 and TRBJ2-1): DGGITQSPKYLFRKEGQNVTLSCEQNLNHDAMYWYRQDPGQGLRLIYYSQIVNDFQKGDIAEGYSVSREKKESFPLTVTSAQKNPTAFYLCASSSLRLRYNEQFFGPGTRLTVL.

The sample holds a few counts of this clone. This chain links TRBV9 with TRBJ2-5; D might be TRBD2 (8 bases). The V gene lost 4 bases and the J gene lost 7 bases, with 20 bases spanning the gap. Germline V gene lookup returns CDR1 SGDLS and CDR2 YYNGEE. The CDR3 is 15 amino acids. The DNA for the CDR3 is TGTGCCAGCAGCCCCCGGGAGGGGGCAGGGGGGACCCAGTACTTC. The encoded protein is CASSPREGAGGTQYF.

J is TRBJ1-1 and V is TRBV5-1; D ambiguous. V gave up 2 bases and J gave up 1 base, with 6 bases separating them. CDR3 length: 13 residues. Per germline, CDR1 SGHRS and CDR2 YFSETQ. This CDR3 is CASSLPRNTEAFF. The CDR3 nucleotides are TGCGCCAGCAGCTTACCCAGGAACACTGAAGCTTTCTTT.

As concerns this clone: The junction does not match germline at one end; this may be a read error. The chain has TRBV7-8 and TRBJ2-3; 11 bases fit TRBD2. This CDR3 comprises 14 residues. Germline-derived CDR1 and CDR2 are SGHVS and FQNEAQ. CDR3 sequence: CASSQRTSGPYGDF. The CDR3 nucleotides are TGTGCCAGCAGCCAGCGGACTAGCGGGCCCTACGGGGATTTT. The full variable domain, completed using reference TRBV7-8 and TRBJ2-3, is GAGVSQSPRYKVAKRGQDVALRCDPISGHVSLFWYQQALGQGPEFLTYFQNEAQLDKSGLPSDRFFAERPEGSVSTLKIQRTQQEDSAVYLCASSQRTSGPYGDFGPGTRLTVL.

This chain joins TRBV7-9 and TRBJ1-2; D is perhaps TRBD1 (5 bases). This CDR3 has 13 amino acids. Germline CDR1 reads SEHNR; CDR2 reads FQNEAQ (reference sequence). With 5 bases removed from V and 6 bases from J, the gap between germline ends came to 13 bases. CDR3 sequence: CASSPGGANGYTF. In nucleotides, the CDR3 is TGTGCCAGCAGCCCCGGTGGGGCGAATGGCTACACCTTC.

CDR3 in amino acids: CASRNPGQIPVGYTF. In DNA form, the CDR3 reads TGTGCCAGCAGGAATCCTGGACAGATTCCCGTGGGCTACACCTTC. This chain connects TRBV6-5 to TRBJ1-2, with D possibly TRBD1 on 6 matching bases. V lost 6 bases and J 8 bases, leaving 22 bases between the germline ends. The CDR3 loop spans 15 amino acids. From germline, CDR1 is MNHEY and CDR2 SVGAGI.

In DNA form, the CDR3 reads TGCGCCAGCAGCCCGTCGACTAGCGGCCCCCTACTGCAGTTCTTC. This encodes CASSPSTSGPLLQFF. The rearrangement links TRBV5-1 to TRBJ2-1; TRBD2 agrees at 9 bases. V lost 4 bases and J lost 12; bases outside the gene matches: 14. CDR1 is SGHRS, CDR2 YFSETQ, per germline. The CDR3 has 15 residues.

This chain links TRBV30 with TRBJ1-1, with D possibly TRBD1 on 5 matching bases. The CDR3 contains 11 residues. Trimming left V 5 bases short and J 5 bases short, with 9 bases between. The germline gives CDR1 GTSNPN, CDR2 SVGIG (reference sequence). The CDR3: CAWWGGTEAFF. The DNA of the CDR3 is TGTGCCTGGTGGGGGGGGACTGAAGCTTTCTTT.

V is TRBV29-1 and J is TRBJ1-1, with D maybe TRBD1 (6 bases). V was pared by 8 bases and J by 2 bases, with 15 bases between. Germline loops: CDR1 SQVTM, CDR2 ANQGSEA. The length of the CDR3 is 13 residues. The CDR3 protein is CSSKGGVNTEAFF. CDR3 in DNA: TGCAGCTCAAAGGGGGGGGTTAACACTGAAGCTTTCTTT.

The gene calls are TRBV5-4 and TRBJ2-7; possibly TRBD2 for D (6 bases). Germline CDR1 SGHNT, CDR2 YYREEE (reference sequence). CDR3 size: 15 residues. Trimming cost V 0 bases and J 1 base, with 11 bases left between them. The CDR3 DNA is TGTGCCAGCAGCTTGGGCGGGGACCCGTCCTACGAGCAGTACTTC. As protein: CASSLGGDPSYEQYF.

V and J are TRBV5-4 and TRBJ2-1; 7 bases fit TRBD2. The CDR3 has 15 residues. Trimming at V came to 1 base and at J to 3 bases, leaving 4 bases not matched to a gene. The germline V gene has CDR1 SGHNT and CDR2 YYREEE (reference sequence). The CDR3 DNA follows: TGTGCCAGCAGCTTGATCGGGAGGCACTACAATGAGCAGTTCTTC. Translated: CASSLIGRHYNEQFF.